The 31 T cell receptor beta chains below were found in one sample sequenced in a study of T cells in women clearing cervical HPV infection. Assay: immunoSEQ multiplex PCR; the TCRdb copy retains only in-frame clones and omits some. This sample contains 25,000 or so clones. Sequences were obtained from blood buffy coat. The receptors originated from a woman aged 18-70 years with a cervical HPV16 infection that either progressed to CIN3+ or cleared (not recorded which).

Turning to this clone: From the germline J gene comes the end of the CDR3, since the read stops 3 residues before it. The chain recombines TRBV20-1 with TRBJ2-7; possible D gene TRBD2, 6 bases. The germline V gene has CDR1 DFQATT and CDR2 SNEGSKA (reference sequence). The CDR3 is made up of 16 amino acids. V lost 0 bases and J 2 bases, leaving 17 bases between the germline ends. Incomplete CDR3 DNA: TGCAGTGCTAGAGATATGGGGGGAGCGGTACCCTACGAG. Translation gives CSARDMGGAVPYE. The complete CDR3 reads CSARDMGGAVPYEQYF.

Notes on this clone: The read comes to an end 3 residues before the CDR3 does, leaving the germline J gene to fill in the end. The chain combines TRBV20-1 with TRBJ2-5; D ambiguous. Trimming took 1 base from V and 7 from J, leaving 10 bases between them. From germline, CDR1 is DFQATT and CDR2 SNEGSKA (reference sequence). The CDR3 runs to 12 residues. CDR3 bases read: TGCAGTGCTAGAGCCGGGTCTCCGACC. Amino acids: CSARAGSPT. The full-length CDR3 reads as CSARAGSPTQYF.

To note about this clone: The CDR3 is cut off 3 residues early in the read; its end comes from the germline J gene. The chain is built from TRBV7-3 and TRBJ2-1; 11 bases are a match to TRBD1. Per the germline V gene, CDR1 is SGHTA and CDR2 is FQGTGA. CDR3 size: 14 residues. Losses at the gene ends were 6 bases for V and 9 bases for J; bases not matched to a gene: 7. CDR3 DNA (partial): TGTGCCAGCAGGCCGGGACAGGGGGTGAGTGAG. The encoded protein is CASRPGQGVSE. The full-length CDR3 reads as CASRPGQGVSEQFF.

Remarks on this clone: The read halts 3 residues ahead of the CDR3 end, with the missing end drawn from the germline J gene. This chain joins TRBV13 and TRBJ1-6; D is unresolved. This CDR3 contains 15 residues. The V end lost 6 bases, the J end lost 1 base, and 10 bases lay between the germline ends. CDR1 is PRHDT and CDR2 is FYEKMQ in the germline V gene (reference sequence). CDR3 residues: CASRRGVSYNSPLHF. The sequenced CDR3 bases are TGTGCCAGCAGGCGGGGAGTGTCCTATAATTCACCC.

As concerns this clone: The read ends 3 residues before the CDR3 terminus; that terminus is restored from the germline J gene. The chain combines TRBV6-2 or TRBV6-3 with TRBJ1-2; perhaps TRBD1 as D (5 bases). Germline CDR1 reads MNHEY; CDR2 reads SVGEGT. Trimming cost V 6 bases and J 6 bases, with 11 bases left between them. CDR3 length: 12 residues. The sequenced CDR3 bases are TGTGCCAGCAGCCTGACAGAGAATGGC. Encoded protein: CASSLTENG. The whole CDR3 region reads CASSLTENGYTF.

Of note for this clone: A read error may produce the germline difference seen at one junction end. The DNA ends 3 residues before the CDR3 does, and the rest of the CDR3 is filled in from the germline J gene. This sample includes further DNA sequences coding for the same CDR3. V usage is TRBV18 and J usage is TRBJ2-7, with 10 bases fitting TRBD1. This CDR3 spans 15 amino acids. Germline V gives CDR1 KGHSH, CDR2 LQKENI. The sequenced CDR3 bases are TGTGCCAGCGCACCAACGACAGGGGGCTTCCACGAG. This codes for CASAPTTGGFHE. The complete CDR3 protein is CASAPTTGGFHEQYF.

Regarding this clone: The read stops 3 residues short of the end of the CDR3; the missing end is completed from the germline J gene. The chain uses TRBV19 and TRBJ1-1; 7 nucleotides line up with TRBD1. CDR3 length equals 14 residues. After removal of 6 bases from V and 0 bases from J, the junction contained 4 bases not matched to a gene. Germline V CDR1 and CDR2: LNHDA, SQIVND (reference sequence). CDR3: CASRWTGMNTEAFF. The CDR3 bases that were read are TGTGCCAGTAGGTGGACAGGAATGAACACTGAA.

Of note for this clone: The CDR3 end is not reached by the read, which stops 3 residues before it; the germline J gene fills it in. V usage is TRBV5-1 and J usage is TRBJ1-1, with D tentatively TRBD1 (5 bases). The CDR3 contains 15 residues. Per germline, CDR1 SGHRS and CDR2 YFSETQ. The CDR3 sequence: CASSQTSGAQETAFF. Incomplete CDR3 DNA: TGCGCCAGCAGCCAAACGAGCGGGGCCCAAGAGACC.

Details on this clone: The read ends 3 residues before the CDR3 terminus; that terminus is restored from the germline J gene. This rearrangement joins TRBV11-3 to TRBJ1-2, with unresolved D. The germline V gene encodes CDR1 SGHNT and CDR2 YENEEA. The V and J ends lost 0 bases and 0 bases respectively, with 2 bases between them. The CDR3 totals 13 residues. The CDR3 DNA, read in part, is TGTGCCAGCAGCTTAGACACTAACTATGGC. Residues: CASSLDTNYG. Given in full, the CDR3 is CASSLDTNYGYTF.

To note about this clone: The read ends 3 residues early relative to the CDR3; the germline J gene fills the gap. The V call is TRBV2, the J call TRBJ1-5; TRBD1 is a possible D gene (5 bases). Germline-derived CDR1 and CDR2 are SNHLY and FYNNEI. V was shortened by 7 bases and J by 0 bases, with 13 bases between the two germline ends. The CDR3 loop spans 15 amino acids. CDR3 sequence reads: CASNGRGNSNQPQHF. The sequenced part of the CDR3 DNA is TGTGCCAGCAATGGGCGGGGGAATAGCAATCAGCCC.

In regard to this clone: The read is 3 residues too short to cover the CDR3 end, so that end is filled in from the germline J gene. V gene TRBV10-2 combines with J gene TRBJ2-7; TRBD1 might be the D (6 bases). CDR1 WSHSY and CDR2 SAAADI come from the germline V gene. This CDR3 is built from 13 residues. V was cut by 8 bases and J by 2 bases, with 13 bases left in between. CDR3: CASWDTGTYEQYF. The CDR3 DNA, read in part, is TGCGCCAGCTGGGACACAGGGACCTACGAG.

Concerning this clone: One end of the junction is discordant with germline, which a read error may explain. CDR3 sequence reads: CASSSDRGPYNEQFF. The part of the CDR3 DNA that was read is TGTGCTAGCAGCTCGGACAGGGGGCCTTACAATGAG. The gene calls are TRBV7-7 and TRBJ2-1, with 11 bases aligning to TRBD1. Read data end 3 residues before the CDR3 end; the end is taken from the germline J gene. CDR1 is SSHAT, CDR2 FNYEAQ, per germline (reference sequence). CDR3 length: 15 amino acids. The variable domain in full, completed from reference TRBV7-7 and TRBJ2-1, reads GAGVSQSPRYKVTKRGQDVTLRCDPISSHATLYWYQQALGQGPEFLTYFNYEAQPDKSGLPSDRFSAERPEGSISTLTIQRTEQRDSAMYRCASSSDRGPYNEQFFGPGTRLTVL.

Notes on this clone: Read sequence stops 3 residues before the CDR3 end, and the germline J gene provides the missing end. The genes are TRBV11-3 and TRBJ2-7; TRBD1 matches at 10 bases. Germline V gene data show CDR1 as SGHNT and CDR2 as YENEEA. The V gene end was trimmed by 1 base and the J gene end by 3 bases; junction bases not matched to a gene: 3. The CDR3 is made up of 15 amino acids. CDR3 DNA (partial): TGTGCCAGCAGCTTAGGGGGACAGGGGTTCTACGAG. Translated, it gives CASSLGGQGFYE. The full-length CDR3 reads as CASSLGGQGFYEQYF.

For this clone: From the germline J gene comes the end of the CDR3, since the read stops 3 residues before it. The chain couples TRBV30 to TRBJ2-2; the D gene is possibly TRBD2 (6 bases). Germline CDR1 and CDR2: GTSNPN and SVGIG (reference sequence). The CDR3 covers 17 residues. The V gene lost 0 bases and the J gene lost 3 bases, with 17 bases spanning the gap. The chain's CDR3 is CAWSVGVYGRYTGELFF. The part of the CDR3 DNA that was read is TGTGCCTGGAGTGTAGGGGTTTACGGGAGATACACCGGGGAG.

The CDR3 loop is CASSGTVSYEQYF. CDR3 DNA, as far as it was read: TGTGCCAGCAGCGGGACTGTCTCCTACGAG. The chain is built from TRBV6-2 or TRBV6-3 and TRBJ2-7; maybe TRBD2 (6 bases). The read comes to an end 3 residues before the CDR3 does, leaving the germline J gene to fill in the end. The V gene's germline CDR1 is MNHEY and CDR2 SVGEGT. The CDR3 runs 13 residues. V dropped 6 bases and J dropped 0 bases, with 9 bases sitting between them.

Details on this clone: The read stops 3 residues short of the end of the CDR3; the missing end is completed from the germline J gene. V gene TRBV28 combines with J gene TRBJ2-7; TRBD1 matches at 11 bases. V lost 3 bases, J lost 3 bases, and 4 bases stayed unmatched. Germline CDR1 and CDR2: MDHEN and SYDVKM. This CDR3 spans 15 amino acids. The sequenced part of the CDR3 DNA is TGTGCCAGCAGTTTGATGGGGACAGGGGGCTACGAG. Protein sequence: CASSLMGTGGYE. The whole CDR3 reads CASSLMGTGGYEQYF.

As regards this clone: The CDR3 extends 3 residues past the end of the read, so its final part is completed from the germline J gene. The V call is TRBV2, the J call TRBJ1-2; D gene ambiguous. Germline values: CDR1 SNHLY, CDR2 FYNNEI. This CDR3 comprises 12 residues. V shed 4 bases and J shed 2 bases, with 5 bases lying between them. CDR3 DNA, as far as it was read: TGTGCCAGCAGTGCGCGGAACTATGGC. The encoded protein is CASSARNYG. The CDR3 reads in full as CASSARNYGYTF.

As regards this clone: Sequence at one end of the junction differs from germline and may be a read error. Read coverage stops 3 residues before the CDR3 terminus; the germline J gene supplies the remainder. The J gene is TRBJ2-2, the V gene TRBV14; the D gene is possibly TRBD2 (6 bases). The V gene's germline CDR1 is SGHDN and CDR2 FVKESK. This CDR3 has 15 residues. CDR3 bases read: TGTGCCAGCAGCCAAACGCTTTCGAACACCGGGGGG. Translating it yields CASSQTLSNTGG. The whole CDR3 sequence reads CASSQTLSNTGGLFF.

A word on this clone: The read ends 3 residues before the CDR3 terminus; that terminus is restored from the germline J gene. The chain is built from TRBV23-1 and TRBJ2-5, with 10 bases lining up with TRBD1. TRBV23-1 falls under the ORF class, with uncertain function. V shed 0 bases, J shed 0 bases, and the junction held 4 bases outside the gene matches. This CDR3 has 17 residues. The sequenced CDR3 bases are TGCGCCAGCAGTCAATCGCTGGACAGGGGGTACCAAGAGACC. It translates to CASSQSLDRGYQET. The whole CDR3 protein is CASSQSLDRGYQETQYF.

Comment on this clone: The read comes to an end 3 residues before the CDR3 does, leaving the germline J gene to fill in the end. V gene TRBV5-1 combines with J gene TRBJ2-3; TRBD2 matches at 9 bases. The J segment lost 2 bases and the V segment lost 3 bases, leaving 10 bases of the junction unmatched. This CDR3 spans 17 amino acids. Germline V gene lookup returns CDR1 SGHRS and CDR2 YFSETQ. The CDR3 sequence is CASSWAGTSQATDTQYF. The covered CDR3 bases are TGCGCCAGCAGCTGGGCCGGGACTAGCCAAGCCACAGATACG.

In regard to this clone: The read ends 3 residues early relative to the CDR3; the germline J gene fills the gap. The chain links TRBV29-1 to TRBJ2-5, with 8 positions matching TRBD1. V lost 0 bases and J lost 5; bases outside the gene matches: 11. Germline CDR1 is SQVTM and CDR2 is ANQGSEA. The CDR3 consists of 16 residues. The CDR3 bases that were read are TGCAGCGTTGAAGATTTATTGGCAGGGGGCGGGGAGACC. Amino acid sequence: CSVEDLLAGGGET. The CDR3 reads in full as CSVEDLLAGGGETQYF.

Concerning this clone itself: The read ends 3 residues shy of where the CDR3 ends; the end is completed using the germline J gene. This chain uses TRBV5-1 with TRBJ2-3; 9 bases fit TRBD1. Germline loops: CDR1 SGHRS, CDR2 YFSETQ. The CDR3 totals 15 residues. Trimming took 0 bases from V and 4 from J; bases not matched to a gene: 3. The CDR3 DNA, read in part, is TGCGCCAGCAGCTTGGGAACAGGGGGCGCAGATACG. Translated: CASSLGTGGADT. The whole CDR3 is CASSLGTGGADTQYF.

Remarks on this clone: Its ends do not fully match the called genes, so a read error is possible. The read comes to an end 3 residues before the CDR3 does, leaving the germline J gene to fill in the end. The chain employs TRBV4-2 and TRBJ1-5; 7 nucleotides match TRBD1. Looked up from germline, CDR1 is LGHNA and CDR2 is YNFKEQ. The CDR3 is 15 amino acids. The CDR3: CASSQEPQGFQPQHF. CDR3 DNA (partial): TGCGCCAGCAGCCAAGAACCACAGGGGTTTCAGCCC.

To note about this clone: The read terminates 3 residues before the CDR3 end, so the remaining end is supplied by the germline J gene. This chain joins TRBV28 and TRBJ2-3, with D possibly being TRBD1 or TRBD2 (5 bases each). V gave up 6 bases and J gave up 2 bases, with 24 bases separating them. Germline CDR1 MDHEN, CDR2 SYDVKM. This CDR3 comprises 18 residues. The CDR3 loop reads CASRPREGSSGYTDTQYF. Incomplete CDR3 DNA: TGTGCCAGCAGACCCCGAGAGGGGTCCTCCGGTTACACAGATACG.

Partial CDR3 DNA: TGTGCCAGTAGTATAAAGGGGGGGCAGTACACTGAA. This translates into CASSIKGGQYTE. The CDR3, in full, reads CASSIKGGQYTEAFF. J is TRBJ1-1 and V is TRBV19; D might be TRBD1 (6 bases). The DNA ends 3 residues before the CDR3 does, and the rest of the CDR3 is filled in from the germline J gene. The CDR3 has 15 residues. Germline V lookup: CDR1 LNHDA, CDR2 SQIVND (reference sequence). The V end lost 2 bases, the J end lost 3 bases, and 13 bases lay between the germline ends. The full variable domain, in which reference TRBV19 and TRBJ1-1 provide the parts outside the CDR3, is DGGITQSPKYLFRKEGQNVTLSCEQNLNHDAMYWYRQDPGQGLRLIYYSQIVNDFQKGDIAEGYSVSREKKESFPLTVTSAQKNPTAFYLCASSIKGGQYTEAFFGQGTRLTVV.

Concerning this clone itself: The CDR3 end lies 3 residues beyond the end of the read and is filled in from the germline J gene. The chain uses TRBV6-2 or TRBV6-3 and TRBJ1-5; 8 bases map to TRBD1. This CDR3 is built from 13 residues. V lost 6 bases, J lost 5 bases, and 3 bases stayed unmatched. Germline V gene sequence: CDR1 MNHEY, CDR2 SVGEGT. The part of the CDR3 DNA that was read is TGTGCCAGCAGGGACAGGGCAGATCAGCCC. It translates to CASRDRADQP. The CDR3 in its entirety is CASRDRADQPQHF.

With regard to this clone: Read sequence stops 3 residues before the CDR3 end, and the germline J gene provides the missing end. The chain recombines TRBV5-1 with TRBJ2-3; D may be TRBD1 (6 bases). Trimming stripped 2 bases from V and 2 bases from J, with 12 bases between. The CDR3 runs to 15 residues. Germline V lookup: CDR1 SGHRS, CDR2 YFSETQ. The CDR3 DNA, read in part, is TGCGCCAGCAGCTTTAATGGACAGCACACAGATACG. This translates into CASSFNGQHTDT. The entire CDR3 sequence reads CASSFNGQHTDTQYF.

Comments on this clone: The CDR3 end is not reached by the read, which stops 3 residues before it; the germline J gene fills it in. This chain links TRBV2 with TRBJ2-7; D is possibly TRBD1 or TRBD2 (6 bases each). Germline CDR1 and CDR2: SNHLY and FYNNEI. V was clipped by 7 bases and J by 5 bases, with 24 bases between them. CDR3 length: 16 amino acids. The part of the CDR3 DNA that was read is TGTGCCAGCACGAAAGTGACAGGAGGGCCGACGGACGAG. Amino acids: CASTKVTGGPTDE. The complete CDR3 reads CASTKVTGGPTDEQYF.

As concerns this clone: The read terminates 3 residues before the CDR3 end, so the remaining end is supplied by the germline J gene. The gene calls are TRBV20-1 and TRBJ2-1, with TRBD1 matching 9 bases. Trimming took 7 bases from V and 5 from J; bases not matched to a gene: 6. This CDR3 contains 13 residues. Germline V gene sequence: CDR1 DFQATT, CDR2 SNEGSKA (reference sequence). The CDR3: CSVPGQGHNEQFF. The covered CDR3 bases are TGCAGTGTCCCGGGACAGGGCCACAATGAG.

On this clone itself: The read halts 3 residues ahead of the CDR3 end, with the missing end drawn from the germline J gene. V usage is TRBV12-3 or TRBV12-4 and J usage is TRBJ1-4, with D possibly matching TRBD1 (5 bases). The CDR3 runs 15 residues. The V gene lost 1 base and the J gene lost 5 bases, with 11 bases spanning the gap. The CDR3 region is CASSLGQGRNEKLFF. CDR3 DNA, as far as it was read: TGTGCCAGCAGTTTAGGGCAGGGTAGGAATGAAAAA.

Remarks on this clone: The CDR3 extends 3 residues past the end of the read, so its final part is completed from the germline J gene. The V call is TRBV5-1, the J call TRBJ2-3, with 11 nucleotides matching TRBD2. Germline assignment: CDR1 SGHRS and CDR2 YFSETQ. The trim removed 5 bases at V and 0 bases at J, leaving 5 bases unmatched. This CDR3 contains 16 residues. The CDR3 DNA, read in part, is TGCGCCAGCAGGGGACTAGCGGACCCTAGCACAGATACG. This codes for CASRGLADPSTDT. The entire CDR3 reads CASRGLADPSTDTQYF.